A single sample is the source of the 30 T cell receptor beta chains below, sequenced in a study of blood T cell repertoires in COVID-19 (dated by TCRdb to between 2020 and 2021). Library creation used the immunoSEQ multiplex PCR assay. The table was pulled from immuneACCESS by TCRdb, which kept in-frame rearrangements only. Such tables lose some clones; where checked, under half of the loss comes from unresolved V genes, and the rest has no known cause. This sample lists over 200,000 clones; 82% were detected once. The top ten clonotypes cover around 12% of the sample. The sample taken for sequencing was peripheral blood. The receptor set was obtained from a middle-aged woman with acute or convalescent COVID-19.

The chain's CDR3 is CAIGMGQNNQPQHF. The CDR3 DNA is TGTGCCATCGGGATGGGACAGAACAATCAGCCCCAGCATTTT. The chain links TRBV10-3 to TRBJ1-5; 7 positions match TRBD1. The CDR3 has 14 amino acids. Germline V CDR1 and CDR2: ENHRY, SYGVKD. Trimming cost V 8 bases and J 3 bases; bases outside gene matches: 7.

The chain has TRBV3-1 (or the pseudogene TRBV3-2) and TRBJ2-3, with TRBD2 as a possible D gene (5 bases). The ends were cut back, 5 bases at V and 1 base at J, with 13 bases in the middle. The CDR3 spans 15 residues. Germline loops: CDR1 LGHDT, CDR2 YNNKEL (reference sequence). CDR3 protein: CASSFAGRGTDTQYF. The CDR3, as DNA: TGTGCCAGCAGCTTTGCGGGCCGAGGCACAGATACGCAGTATTTT.

CDR3 in DNA: TGTGCCAGCAGCTCCACACATAATTCACCCCTCCACTTT. It is translated as CASSSTHNSPLHF. V gene TRBV27 combines with J gene TRBJ1-6; D gene unclear. CDR3 length: 13 residues. V was cut by 6 bases and J by 5 bases, with 8 bases left in between. Looked up from germline, CDR1 is MNHEY and CDR2 is SMNVEV (reference sequence).

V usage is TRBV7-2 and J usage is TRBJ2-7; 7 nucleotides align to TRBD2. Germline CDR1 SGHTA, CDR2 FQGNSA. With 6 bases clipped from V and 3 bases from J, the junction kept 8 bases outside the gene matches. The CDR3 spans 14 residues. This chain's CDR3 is CASSFGLGNYEQYF. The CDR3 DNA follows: TGTGCCAGCAGTTTCGGACTAGGGAACTACGAGCAGTACTTC.

The CDR3 spells CASSTGGNQPQHF. The CDR3 nucleotides read TGTGCCAGCAGTACAGGGGGCAATCAGCCCCAGCATTTT. The gene calls are TRBV6-5 and TRBJ1-5, with TRBD1 identical over 7 bases. This CDR3 spans 13 amino acids. V lost 5 bases to trimming and J lost 2 bases; unmatched junction nucleotides: 0. CDR1 MNHEY and CDR2 SVGAGI come from the germline V gene.

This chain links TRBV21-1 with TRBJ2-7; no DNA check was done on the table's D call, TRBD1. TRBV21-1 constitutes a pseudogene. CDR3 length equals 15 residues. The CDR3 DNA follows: TGTGCCAGCAGCAAACCCGACAGCCGTCCCTACGAGCAGTACTTC. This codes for CASSKPDSRPYEQYF.

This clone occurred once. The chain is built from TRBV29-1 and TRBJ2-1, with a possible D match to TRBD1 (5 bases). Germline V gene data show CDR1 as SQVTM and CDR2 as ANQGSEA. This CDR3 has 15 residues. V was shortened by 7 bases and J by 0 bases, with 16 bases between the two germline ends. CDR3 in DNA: TGCAGCGCCCGAGGAGACAGAGCCTCCTACAATGAGCAGTTCTTC. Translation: CSARGDRASYNEQFF.

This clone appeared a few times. The CDR3 sequence is CASSLRTFRTNEKLFF. CDR3 bases: TGCGCCAGCAGCTTGAGAACGTTTCGGACTAATGAAAAACTGTTTTTT. The V gene is TRBV5-1, the J gene TRBJ1-4; D remains unclear. The germline CDR1 and CDR2 sequences are SGHRS and YFSETQ. The germline V and J ends were trimmed by 1 base and 2 bases, with 12 bases remaining between them. The CDR3 covers 16 residues.

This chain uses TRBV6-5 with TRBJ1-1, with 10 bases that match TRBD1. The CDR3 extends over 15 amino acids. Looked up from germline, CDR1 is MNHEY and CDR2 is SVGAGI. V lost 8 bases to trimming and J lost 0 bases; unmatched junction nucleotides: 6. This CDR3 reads CASGRQGAMNTEAFF. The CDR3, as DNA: TGTGCCAGCGGACGACAGGGGGCTATGAACACTGAAGCTTTCTTT.

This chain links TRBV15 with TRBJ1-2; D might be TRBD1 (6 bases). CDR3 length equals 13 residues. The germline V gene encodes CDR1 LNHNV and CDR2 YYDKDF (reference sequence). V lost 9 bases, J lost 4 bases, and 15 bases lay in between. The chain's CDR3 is CATTMTGRYGYTF. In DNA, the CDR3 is TGTGCCACTACCATGACAGGACGCTATGGCTACACCTTC.

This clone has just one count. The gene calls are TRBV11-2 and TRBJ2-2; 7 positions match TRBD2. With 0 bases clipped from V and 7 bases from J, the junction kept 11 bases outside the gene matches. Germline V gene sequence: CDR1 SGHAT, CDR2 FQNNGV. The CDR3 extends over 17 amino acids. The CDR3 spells CASSLDLRAGRNGELFF. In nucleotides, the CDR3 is TGTGCCAGCAGCTTAGATTTGCGAGCGGGGCGGAACGGGGAGCTGTTTTTT.

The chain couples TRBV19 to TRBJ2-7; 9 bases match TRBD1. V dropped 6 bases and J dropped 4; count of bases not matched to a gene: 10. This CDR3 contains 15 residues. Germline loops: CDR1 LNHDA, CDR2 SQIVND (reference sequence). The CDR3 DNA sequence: TGTGCCAGTAGCAGCCCCGGGACAGGGTATTACGAGCAGTACTTC. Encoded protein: CASSSPGTGYYEQYF.

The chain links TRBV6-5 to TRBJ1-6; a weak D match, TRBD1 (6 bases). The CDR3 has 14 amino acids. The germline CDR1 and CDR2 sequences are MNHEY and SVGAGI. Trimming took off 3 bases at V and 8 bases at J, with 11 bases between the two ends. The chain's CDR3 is CASSYRTAYSPLHF. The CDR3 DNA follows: TGTGCCAGCAGTTATCGGACAGCCTATTCACCCCTCCACTTT.

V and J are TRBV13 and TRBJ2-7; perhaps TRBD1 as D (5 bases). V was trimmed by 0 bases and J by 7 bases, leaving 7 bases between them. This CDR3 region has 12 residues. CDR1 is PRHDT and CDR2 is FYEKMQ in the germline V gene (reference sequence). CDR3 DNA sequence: TGTGCCAGCAGCTTAGGTCGGACAGAGCAGTACTTC. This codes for CASSLGRTEQYF.

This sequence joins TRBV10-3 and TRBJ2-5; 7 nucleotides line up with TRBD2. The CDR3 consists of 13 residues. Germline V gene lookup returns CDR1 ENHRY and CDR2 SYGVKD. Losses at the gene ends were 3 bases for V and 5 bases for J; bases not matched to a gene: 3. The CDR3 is CAISDQGGETQYF. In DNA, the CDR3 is TGTGCCATCAGTGATCAGGGAGGGGAGACCCAGTACTTC.

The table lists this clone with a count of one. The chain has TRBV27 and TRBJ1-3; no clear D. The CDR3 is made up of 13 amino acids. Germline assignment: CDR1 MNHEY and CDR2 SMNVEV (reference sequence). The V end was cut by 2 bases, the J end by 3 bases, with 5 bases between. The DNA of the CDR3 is TGTGCCAGCAGTTTAACCTATGGAAACACCATATATTTT. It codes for CASSLTYGNTIYF.

In DNA form, the CDR3 reads TGTGCCAGCAGGTACCTAGCGGAGCTAGCCAAAAACATTCAGTACTTC. This sequence encodes CASRYLAELAKNIQYF. J is TRBJ2-4 and V is TRBV2; TRBD2 aligns across 7 bases. The CDR3 length is 16 residues. Germline CDR1 and CDR2: SNHLY and FYNNEI. The junction had 8 bases not matched to a gene; V was cut back by 6 bases and J by 0 bases. Using reference TRBV2 and TRBJ2-4 for the parts outside the CDR3, the full variable domain is EPEVTQTPSHQVTQMGQEVILRCVPISNHLYFYWYRQILGQKVEFLVSFYNNEISEKSEIFDDQFSVERPDGSNFTLKIRSTKLEDSAMYFCASRYLAELAKNIQYFGAGTRLSVL.

The CDR3 reads CASIIRGTSGTSYNEQFF. The DNA of the CDR3 is TGTGCCAGCATCATCCGGGGGACTAGCGGGACCTCCTACAATGAGCAGTTCTTC. This chain joins TRBV27 and TRBJ2-1; 13 bases are shared with TRBD2. This CDR3 is 18 amino acids long. Germline V CDR1 and CDR2: MNHEY, SMNVEV (reference sequence). Trimming at V came to 7 bases and at J to 0 bases, leaving 9 bases not matched to a gene.

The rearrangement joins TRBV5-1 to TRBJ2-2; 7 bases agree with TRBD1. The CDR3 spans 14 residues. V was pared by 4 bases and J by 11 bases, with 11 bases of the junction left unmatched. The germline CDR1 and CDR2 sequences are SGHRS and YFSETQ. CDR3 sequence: CASSSPTGLDELFF. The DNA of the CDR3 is TGCGCCAGCAGCAGCCCGACAGGGCTCGATGAGCTGTTTTTT.

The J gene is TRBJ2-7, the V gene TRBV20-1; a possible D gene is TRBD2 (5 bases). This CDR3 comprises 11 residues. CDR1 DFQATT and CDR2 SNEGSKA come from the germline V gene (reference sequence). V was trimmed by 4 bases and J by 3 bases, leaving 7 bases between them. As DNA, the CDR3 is TGCAGTGCTAACGCGGGCTACGAGCAGTACTTC. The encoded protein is CSANAGYEQYF.

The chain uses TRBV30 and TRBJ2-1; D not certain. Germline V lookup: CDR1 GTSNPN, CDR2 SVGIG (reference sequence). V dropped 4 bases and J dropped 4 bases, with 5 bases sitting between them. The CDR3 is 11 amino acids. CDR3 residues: CAWNKYNEQFF. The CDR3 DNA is TGTGCCTGGAACAAGTACAATGAGCAGTTCTTC. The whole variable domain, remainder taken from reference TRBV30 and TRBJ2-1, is SQTIHQWPATLVQPVGSPLSLECTVEGTSNPNLYWYRQAAGRGLQLLFYSVGIGQISSEVPQNLSASRPQDRQFILSSKKLLLSDSGFYLCAWNKYNEQFFGPGTRLTVL.

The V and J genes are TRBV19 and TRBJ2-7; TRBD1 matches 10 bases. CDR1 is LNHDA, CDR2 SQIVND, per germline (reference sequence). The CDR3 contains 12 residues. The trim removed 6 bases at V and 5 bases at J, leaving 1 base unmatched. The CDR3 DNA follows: TGTGCCAGTAGGGGGACAGGGGACGAGCAGTACTTC. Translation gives CASRGTGDEQYF.

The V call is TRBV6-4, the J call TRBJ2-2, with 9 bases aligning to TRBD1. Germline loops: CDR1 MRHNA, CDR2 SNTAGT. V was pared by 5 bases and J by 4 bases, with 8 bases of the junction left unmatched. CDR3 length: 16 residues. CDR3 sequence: CASSPQGAWSTGELFF. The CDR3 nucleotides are TGTGCCAGCAGTCCACAGGGGGCATGGAGCACCGGGGAGCTGTTTTTT.

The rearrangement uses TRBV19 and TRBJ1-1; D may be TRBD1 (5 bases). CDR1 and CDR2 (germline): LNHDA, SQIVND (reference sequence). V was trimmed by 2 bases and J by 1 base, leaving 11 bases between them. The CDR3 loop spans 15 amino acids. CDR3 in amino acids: CASSIRGPGNTEAFF. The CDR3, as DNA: TGTGCCAGTAGTATAAGGGGTCCCGGGAACACTGAAGCTTTCTTT.

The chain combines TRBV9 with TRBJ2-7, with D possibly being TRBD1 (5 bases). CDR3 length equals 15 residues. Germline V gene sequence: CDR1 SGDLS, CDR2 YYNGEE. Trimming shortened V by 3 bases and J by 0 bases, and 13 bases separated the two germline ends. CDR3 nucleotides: TGTGCCAGCAGCGCCCAGGGCGACCCCTCCTACGAGCAGTACTTC. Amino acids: CASSAQGDPSYEQYF.

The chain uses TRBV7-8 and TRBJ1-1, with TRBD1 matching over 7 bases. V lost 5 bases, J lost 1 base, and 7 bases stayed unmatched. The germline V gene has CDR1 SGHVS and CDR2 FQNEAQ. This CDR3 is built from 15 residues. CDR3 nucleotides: TGTGCCAGCAGCATGGAAGGGACAGCGAACACTGAAGCTTTCTTT. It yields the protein CASSMEGTANTEAFF.

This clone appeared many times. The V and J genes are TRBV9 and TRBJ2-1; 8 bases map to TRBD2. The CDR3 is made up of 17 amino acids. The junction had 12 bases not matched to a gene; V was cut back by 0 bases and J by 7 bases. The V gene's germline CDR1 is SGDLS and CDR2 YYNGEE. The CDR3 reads CASSVDPPAGVENEQFF. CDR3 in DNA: TGTGCCAGCAGCGTAGACCCCCCAGCGGGAGTCGAGAATGAGCAGTTCTTC.

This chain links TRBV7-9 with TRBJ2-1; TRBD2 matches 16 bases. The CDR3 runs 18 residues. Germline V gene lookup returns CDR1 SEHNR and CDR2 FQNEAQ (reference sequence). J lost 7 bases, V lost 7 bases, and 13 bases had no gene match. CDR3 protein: CASTQLGTSGRGLNEQFF. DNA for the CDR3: TGTGCCAGCACCCAATTGGGGACTAGCGGGAGGGGGTTGAATGAGCAGTTCTTC.

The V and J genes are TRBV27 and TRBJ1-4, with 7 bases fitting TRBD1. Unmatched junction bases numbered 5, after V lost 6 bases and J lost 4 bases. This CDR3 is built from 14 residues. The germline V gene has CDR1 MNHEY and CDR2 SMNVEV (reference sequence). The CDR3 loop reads CASSGRGFNEKLFF. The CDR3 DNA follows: TGTGCCAGCAGCGGCAGGGGGTTTAATGAAAAACTGTTTTTT.

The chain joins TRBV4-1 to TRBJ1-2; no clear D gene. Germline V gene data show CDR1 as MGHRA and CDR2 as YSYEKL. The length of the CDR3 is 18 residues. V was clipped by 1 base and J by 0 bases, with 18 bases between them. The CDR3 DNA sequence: TGCGCCAGCAGCCAAGTTTGGAGGACGGCAACTCCTAACTATGGCTACACCTTC. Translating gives CASSQVWRTATPNYGYTF.